Shown below are 12 T cell receptor beta chains from a single sample sequenced in a study of OX40 agonist ivuxolimab in advanced cancers. The library was obtained by the immunoSEQ multiplex PCR assay. This immuneACCESS table, as held by TCRdb, lists in-frame sequences with V and J called but not all clones. Of the missing ones, under half trace to an unresolved V gene in checked studies; the others have no known cause. The sample table shows about 86,000 clones, and roughly nine tenths are seen once. The biggest ten clones account for around 1.1% of the sample. Here the sequenced sample was CD4+ or CD8+ T cells sorted from blood, taken in a trial of the OX40 agonist ivuxolimab. The source is an adult with an advanced solid tumor such as melanoma, head and neck, liver or kidney cancer.

The V gene is TRBV6-6, the J gene TRBJ2-5; 11 positions match TRBD2. CDR3 length equals 15 residues. V trimming: 6 bases; J trimming: 5 bases; junction bases outside the gene matches: 8. Germline V lookup: CDR1 MNHNY, CDR2 SVGAGI (reference sequence). The chain's CDR3 is CASSRLAGGGETQYF. The CDR3 DNA reads TGTGCCAGCAGCCGCCTAGCGGGAGGAGGGGAGACCCAGTACTTC.

This chain uses TRBV28 with TRBJ1-4, with 8 bases matching TRBD1. J gave up 7 bases and V 3 bases, and 13 bases lay outside the gene matches. The CDR3 is made up of 17 amino acids. Per the germline V gene, CDR1 is MDHEN and CDR2 is SYDVKM. The CDR3 region has the DNA TGTGCCAGCAGTTTTAGGCAGGGGGCTAGGGTTGGTGAAAAACTGTTTTTT. This codes for CASSFRQGARVGEKLFF.

This chain joins TRBV7-9 and TRBJ1-2, with 8 nucleotides matching TRBD1. Germline V gives CDR1 SEHNR, CDR2 FQNEAQ (reference sequence). Trimming at V came to 4 bases and at J to 6 bases, leaving 13 bases not matched to a gene. CDR3 length: 16 residues. CDR3 loop: CASSSLKGDRRHGYTF. The CDR3 coding sequence is TGTGCCAGCAGCTCCCTCAAAGGGGACAGGAGACATGGCTACACCTTC.

This clone was observed once. The V and J genes are TRBV7-2 and TRBJ2-2; TRBD1 aligns across 9 bases. This CDR3 has 14 amino acids. V was clipped by 5 bases and J by 5 bases; unmatched bases: 3. Germline lookup yields CDR1 SGHTA and CDR2 FQGNSA. The CDR3 reads CASSPTGGTGELFF. In nucleotides, the CDR3 is TGTGCCAGCAGCCCGACAGGGGGTACCGGGGAGCTGTTTTTT. Together with reference TRBV7-2 and TRBJ2-2, the CDR3 gives the full variable domain: GAGVSQSPSNKVTEKGKDVELRCDPISGHTALYWYRQSLGQGLEFLIYFQGNSAPDKSGLPSDRFSAERTGGSVSTLTIQRTQQEDSAVYLCASSPTGGTGELFFGEGSRLTVL.

V usage is TRBV30 and J usage is TRBJ1-6; D is unclear. CDR1 and CDR2 (germline): GTSNPN, SVGIG (reference sequence). CDR3 length: 12 residues. Trimming removed 5 bases at V and 7 bases at J, with 9 bases between. CDR3 in DNA: TGTGCCTGGTCAAGGTTGAATTCACCCCTCCACTTT. Translated, it gives CAWSRLNSPLHF.

This chain joins TRBV5-4 and TRBJ1-1; D is unresolved. This CDR3 contains 12 residues. The ends were cut back, 0 bases at V and 7 bases at J, with 7 bases in the middle. Germline assignment: CDR1 SGHNT and CDR2 YYREEE (reference sequence). The CDR3 spells CASSLDSLEAFF. As DNA, the CDR3 is TGTGCCAGCAGCTTGGACAGTCTTGAAGCTTTCTTT.

CDR3 loop: CASSLLQPGANVLTF. The CDR3 coding sequence is TGTGCCAGCAGCTTGTTGCAGCCTGGGGCCAACGTCCTGACTTTC. The chain carries TRBV5-4 and TRBJ2-6; no definite D call. This CDR3 is built from 15 residues. The V end lost 1 base, the J end lost 2 bases, and 7 bases lay between the germline ends. Per germline, CDR1 SGHNT and CDR2 YYREEE (reference sequence).

The rearrangement links TRBV14 to TRBJ2-7; TRBD2 agrees at 12 bases. Unmatched junction bases numbered 7, after V lost 3 bases and J lost 4 bases. The CDR3 is 16 residues long. CDR1 and CDR2 from the germline V gene are SGHDN and FVKESK. The CDR3 reads CASSHAGTSGSYEQYF. CDR3 nucleotide sequence: TGTGCCAGCAGCCATGCCGGGACTAGCGGGTCTTACGAGCAGTACTTC.

The chain recombines TRBV6-1 with TRBJ1-5; TRBD1 aligns across 9 bases. Germline V gene data show CDR1 as MNHNS and CDR2 as SASEGT. The CDR3 length is 15 residues. V lost 7 bases to trimming and J lost 3 bases; unmatched junction nucleotides: 7. The CDR3 region is CASILGQGPNQPQHF. CDR3 nucleotides: TGTGCCAGCATCCTAGGACAGGGGCCCAATCAGCCCCAGCATTTT.

This chain links TRBV4-1 with TRBJ1-2; D is possibly TRBD1 (5 bases). Per the germline V gene, CDR1 is MGHRA and CDR2 is YSYEKL. V was cut by 6 bases and J by 2 bases, with 16 bases left in between. This CDR3 contains 15 residues. The CDR3 region is CASRGTEALNYGYTF. The CDR3 coding sequence is TGCGCCAGCAGAGGGACCGAAGCTCTGAACTATGGCTACACCTTC.

This chain uses TRBV29-1 with TRBJ1-5; D is uncertain. CDR1 and CDR2 (germline): SQVTM, ANQGSEA. Trimming took 5 bases from V and 3 from J, leaving 11 bases between them. This CDR3 is built from 13 residues. CDR3 DNA sequence: TGCAGCGTTAGGACCGGTACCAATCAGCCCCAGCATTTT. Residues: CSVRTGTNQPQHF.

The chain employs TRBV6-1 and TRBJ2-1; D gene ambiguous. The V end lost 6 bases, the J end lost 7 bases, and 7 bases lay between the germline ends. CDR1 is MNHNS and CDR2 is SASEGT in the germline V gene. The CDR3 length is 11 residues. CDR3 sequence (DNA): TGTGCCAGCAGAAGAAATAATGAGCAGTTCTTC. As protein: CASRRNNEQFF.